The sequence of this T cell receptor (beta chain) was determined in a study of CXCR3-negative and CXCR3-positive naive CD8 T cells. Looking at the study overall: Sequencing gave some 130 million TRB reads overall, about 1.5 +/- 0.3 million per library. Study outcomes and limitations: A higher hydrophobicity marked the TRB CDR3s of CXCR3-positive naive cells versus CXCR3-negative naive cells. Most assays were run on fresh PBMCs (CXCR3 expression partially decreased after cryopreservation).

Germline CDR1 SEHNR, CDR2 FQNEAQ (reference sequence). The CDR3 is made up of 17 amino acids. In regard to this clonotype: What it binds is unknown.

The libraries of TRB cDNA were constructed through 5' RACE using UMI labels. TCRdb reanalyzed the 5' RACE reads, giving one entry per CDR3 protein sequence and no DNA. In all, the sample yields 150,000 or so distinct CDR3 sequences. The TCR comes from a human donor in good health. Some clones in this sample may be carry-over from other donors' samples. V is TRBV7-9 and J is TRBJ2-1; without DNA, the TCRdb call of TRBD2 cannot be checked. The sequenced sample was naive CXCR3+ CD8+ T cells from blood. As for subset: CD45RO-CCR7+CD27+CD95- naive CD8+ T cells expressing CXCR3 (TNR3+). CDR3 amino acids: CASWGPTSGVSYNEQFF.